These 22 T cell receptor beta chains originate from one sample sequenced in a study of T-cell reconstitution after alpha-beta-depleted transplantation in children. Construction of the TCRbeta library involved unique molecular identifiers. One entry per CDR3 protein results from TCRdb running MiXCR on the PCR reads. This table holds some 450,000 distinct CDR3 sequences, approximately 41% found once. Sequenced material: PBMCs, taken before TCRalphabeta/CD19-depleted stem cell transplant. The source of these receptors is a girl aged 2-15 years with aplastic anemia, due to receive a stem cell transplant.

This clonotype was recorded once. The chain links TRBV7-2 to TRBJ2-2; 10 bases line up with TRBD2. Germline trimming cut 5 bases from V and 4 bases from J; bases unmatched to any gene: 7. CDR1 is SGHTA, CDR2 FQGNSA, per germline. CDR3 length: 16 residues. The CDR3 DNA reads as TGTGCCAGCAGCGACCGTAGCGGGGGGAGCACCGGGGAGCTGTTTTTT. Protein: CASSDRSGGSTGELFF. Supplemented by reference TRBV7-2 and TRBJ2-2, the full variable domain reads GAGVSQSPSNKVTEKGKDVELRCDPISGHTALYWYRQSLGQGLEFLIYFQGNSAPDKSGLPSDRFSAERTGGSVSTLTIQRTQQEDSAVYLCASSDRSGGSTGELFFGEGSRLTVL.

The genes are TRBV27 and TRBJ2-7; TRBD1 agrees at 8 bases. After removal of 7 bases from V and 4 bases from J, the junction contained 12 bases not matched to a gene. Germline CDR1 and CDR2: MNHEY and SMNVEV (reference sequence). The CDR3 length is 15 residues. CDR3 region: CASKDAGTGAYEQYF. The CDR3 bases are TGTGCCAGCAAAGACGCCGGGACAGGAGCGTACGAGCAGTACTTC.

This clonotype has only a few counts. This chain joins TRBV20-1 and TRBJ2-3; 9 nucleotides line up with TRBD1. Trimming took 3 bases from V and 2 from J; bases not matched to a gene: 6. The length of the CDR3 is 15 residues. CDR1 is DFQATT and CDR2 is SNEGSKA in the germline V gene (reference sequence). The CDR3 nucleotides read TGCAGTGCTAGGCTCGGACAGGGGTTCACAGATACGCAGTATTTT. Translating it yields CSARLGQGFTDTQYF.

This clonotype was observed a handful of times. The chain is built from TRBV29-1 and TRBJ2-3; perhaps TRBD1 as D (6 bases). V dropped 3 bases and J dropped 0 bases, with 22 bases sitting between them. This CDR3 is built from 18 residues. The germline V gene encodes CDR1 SQVTM and CDR2 ANQGSEA. The CDR3 region is CSVDLPLQGVYSTDTQYF. The CDR3 DNA is TGCAGCGTTGATCTCCCCCTACAGGGCGTGTATAGCACAGATACGCAGTATTTT.

The genes are TRBV5-5 and TRBJ2-3; no clear D gene. The CDR3 runs 15 residues. V was clipped by 2 bases and J by 6 bases, with 16 bases between them. Germline-derived CDR1 and CDR2 are SGHKS and YYEKEE (reference sequence). CDR3 protein: CASSLSSFESDTQYF. Written as DNA, the CDR3 is TGTGCCAGCAGCTTAAGCTCATTCGAATCGGATACGCAGTATTTT. The variable domain in full, with the rest retrieved from reference TRBV5-5 and TRBJ2-3, is DAGVTQSPTHLIKTRGQQVTLRCSPISGHKSVSWYQQVLGQGPQFIFQYYEKEERGRGNFPDRFSARQFPNYSSELNVNALLLGDSALYLCASSLSSFESDTQYFGPGTRLTVL.

The gene calls are TRBV18 and TRBJ1-1, with a weak D call TRBD1 (5 bases). Trimming shortened V by 3 bases and J by 5 bases, and 13 bases separated the two germline ends. This CDR3 is built from 14 residues. Germline values: CDR1 KGHSH, CDR2 LQKENI. CDR3 in amino acids: CASSPRQTETEAFF. CDR3 DNA: TGTGCCAGCTCACCGCGACAGACAGAAACTGAAGCTTTCTTT.

The chain has TRBV20-1 and TRBJ2-7; D remains unclear. The CDR3 length is 11 residues. Germline V CDR1 and CDR2: DFQATT, SNEGSKA (reference sequence). Trimming took off 0 bases at V and 6 bases at J, with 6 bases between the two ends. The DNA of the CDR3 is TGCAGTGCTAGAGATGATCGCGAGCAGTACTTC. Translating gives CSARDDREQYF.

This clonotype was observed many times. The V and J genes are TRBV19 and TRBJ2-1; TRBD2 matches 9 bases. The CDR3 runs to 16 residues. Germline V lookup: CDR1 LNHDA, CDR2 SQIVND (reference sequence). V was clipped by 2 bases and J by 6 bases; unmatched bases: 8. The CDR3 sequence is CASSIKGFSGSNEQFF. In nucleotides, the CDR3 is TGTGCCAGTAGTATAAAGGGCTTTAGCGGGAGCAATGAGCAGTTCTTC.

This clonotype was picked up many times. This chain joins TRBV5-1 and TRBJ2-7; weak D call: TRBD1 (5 bases). CDR1 SGHRS and CDR2 YFSETQ come from the germline V gene. Trimming took off 4 bases at V and 3 bases at J, with 17 bases between the two ends. This CDR3 comprises 15 residues. CDR3 protein: CASSPTGGFLYEQYF. The CDR3 DNA sequence: TGCGCCAGCAGCCCAACAGGCGGATTTCTCTACGAGCAGTACTTC.

This clonotype was seen only a few times. V usage is TRBV28 and J usage is TRBJ2-1; 11 positions agree with TRBD2. The germline gives CDR1 MDHEN, CDR2 SYDVKM. With V trimmed by 6 bases and J by 3 bases, 7 bases remained unmatched. The CDR3 runs to 16 residues. The CDR3 loop is CASRATSGRIYNEQFF. In DNA, the CDR3 is TGTGCCAGCAGAGCCACTAGCGGGAGAATCTACAATGAGCAGTTCTTC.

J is TRBJ2-7 and V is TRBV20-1, with TRBD1 identical over 7 bases. Germline trimming cut 0 bases from V and 3 bases from J; bases unmatched to any gene: 23. There are 20 residues in the CDR3. CDR1 and CDR2 (germline): DFQATT, SNEGSKA (reference sequence). Here the CDR3 DNA reads TGCAGTGCTAGAGATCAACGCCTTTTACCCGGGACAGAAGTTAACTACGAGCAGTACTTC. The encoded protein is CSARDQRLLPGTEVNYEQYF.

This clonotype occurred many times. The chain is built from TRBV12-3 or TRBV12-4 and TRBJ1-5, with D perhaps matching TRBD1 (5 bases). This CDR3 has 12 amino acids. Trimming shortened V by 7 bases and J by 5 bases, and 9 bases separated the two germline ends. The CDR3 sequence is CASNTGDQPQHF. CDR3 sequence (DNA): TGTGCCAGCAACACAGGCGATCAGCCCCAGCATTTT.

This sequence joins TRBV20-1 and TRBJ2-1; 7 bases agree with TRBD2. V lost 5 bases, J lost 0 bases, and 4 bases stayed unmatched. CDR1 DFQATT and CDR2 SNEGSKA come from the germline V gene (reference sequence). CDR3 size: 14 residues. Here the CDR3 reads CSARSGASYNEQFF. CDR3 nucleotide sequence: TGCAGTGCTCGGAGCGGGGCCTCCTACAATGAGCAGTTCTTC.

This clonotype has only one observation. This sequence joins TRBV7-2 and TRBJ2-1; D is possibly TRBD1 (6 bases). This CDR3 has 17 amino acids. Trimming took off 5 bases at V and 8 bases at J, with 25 bases between the two ends. The V gene's germline CDR1 is SGHTA and CDR2 FQGNSA. CDR3 sequence (DNA): TGTGCCAGCAGCCTCCCCGCAGGCTGGGGGCTATTCGATGAGCAGTTCTTC. Protein: CASSLPAGWGLFDEQFF.

The chain is built from TRBV20-1 and TRBJ2-3; D is possibly TRBD2 (5 bases). Germline V gives CDR1 DFQATT, CDR2 SNEGSKA (reference sequence). V was cut by 5 bases and J by 3 bases, with 9 bases left in between. The CDR3 length is 12 residues. The CDR3 nucleotides read TGCAGTGCTCTCGGGGTTACAGATACGCAGTATTTT. This encodes CSALGVTDTQYF.

The V and J genes are TRBV29-1 and TRBJ1-6; D unresolved. CDR1 SQVTM and CDR2 ANQGSEA come from the germline V gene. The CDR3 is made up of 13 amino acids. Between the trimmed V and J ends, which lost 6 bases and 7 bases, there was a span of 13 bases. CDR3 coding DNA: TGCAGCGTGGGTACTGAAGGGAATTCACCCCTCCACTTT. This encodes CSVGTEGNSPLHF.

The chain couples TRBV5-1 to TRBJ2-3; a possible D gene is TRBD1 (5 bases). Per germline, CDR1 SGHRS and CDR2 YFSETQ. CDR3 length: 13 amino acids. Trimming shortened V by 4 bases and J by 6 bases, and 12 bases separated the two germline ends. The CDR3: CASSQTVGDTQYF. The DNA of the CDR3 is TGCGCCAGCAGCCAGACAGTTGGGGATACGCAGTATTTT.

The V call is TRBV4-1, the J call TRBJ2-1, with a weak D call TRBD2 (6 bases). Trimming removed 2 bases at V and 9 bases at J, with 23 bases between. Per germline, CDR1 MGHRA and CDR2 YSYEKL. The CDR3 runs to 17 residues. The CDR3 sequence: CASSQREAGQVLGEQFF. The CDR3 DNA follows: TGCGCCAGCAGCCAAAGGGAAGCGGGCCAGGTGTTGGGTGAGCAGTTCTTC.

The chain recombines TRBV29-1 with TRBJ2-7, with no clear D. The CDR3 sequence is 13 residues long. Germline CDR1 reads SQVTM; CDR2 reads ANQGSEA. V was cut by 0 bases and J by 1 base, with 7 bases left in between. The CDR3 reads CSVEDLESYEQYF. In nucleotides, the CDR3 is TGCAGCGTTGAAGATCTCGAGTCCTACGAGCAGTACTTC.

CDR3 sequence reads: CASSSRERDNLEQYF. The CDR3 DNA follows: TGTGCCAGCAGCTCCAGGGAGCGGGATAATCTCGAGCAGTACTTC. V is TRBV7-2 and J is TRBJ2-7; 7 positions agree with TRBD2. J gave up 6 bases and V 4 bases, and 12 bases lay outside the gene matches. Germline V gives CDR1 SGHTA, CDR2 FQGNSA. This CDR3 has 15 residues.

This clonotype was recorded once. The rearrangement uses TRBV18 and TRBJ2-3; the D gene is possibly TRBD2 (5 bases). This CDR3 has 14 residues. Per the germline V gene, CDR1 is KGHSH and CDR2 is LQKENI. Trimming shortened V by 5 bases and J by 5 bases, and 14 bases separated the two germline ends. The CDR3 is CASSSQYRGDTQYF. In nucleotides, the CDR3 is TGTGCCAGCTCATCTCAGTACCGGGGAGATACGCAGTATTTT.

This chain links TRBV4-3 with TRBJ2-1; 9 bases align to TRBD2. The trim removed 2 bases at V and 8 bases at J, leaving 22 bases unmatched. The CDR3 runs 20 residues. Germline V lookup: CDR1 LGHNA, CDR2 YSLEER. CDR3 protein: CASSQQTGRIAGEGSDEQFF. The DNA of the CDR3 is TGCGCCAGCAGCCAACAAACTGGACGTATAGCGGGAGAGGGTTCTGATGAGCAGTTCTTC.